Detailed here is one T cell receptor beta chain. Its antigen is as yet unknown. Naive, central memory, regulatory and stem cell-like memory cells within the CD4+ compartment were sorted using CD45RO/CCR7/CD25/CD127/CD95/CD27. Unmatched junction bases numbered 8, after V lost 4 bases and J lost 4 bases. Germline lookup yields CDR1 SGHTA and CDR2 FQGNSA. This CDR3 contains 16 residues. The sample belongs to a study of beta chain features in type 1 diabetes. Study findings and constraints: Lower insertion and higher deletion counts appeared at VDJ junctions in type 1 diabetes patients. Naive, central memory and Treg TCRB repertoires appeared more alike in patients than in healthy donors.

The isolated RNA, all of it, was reverse transcribed, so expressed TCRB transcripts were what got sequenced. Measured with immunoSEQ multiplex PCR; TCRdb has only the in-frame clones, and not every one. The sample has approximately 470,000 clones, 30% seen once. Sequenced: naive CD4+ T cells from blood. J is TRBJ2-2 and V is TRBV7-2; 8 bases line up with TRBD1. This clonotype was sampled from a young man in good health. The CDR3: CASSSGGQGSTGELFF. Written as DNA, the CDR3 is TGTGCCAGCAGCTCAGGCGGACAGGGAAGCACCGGGGAGCTGTTTTTT.